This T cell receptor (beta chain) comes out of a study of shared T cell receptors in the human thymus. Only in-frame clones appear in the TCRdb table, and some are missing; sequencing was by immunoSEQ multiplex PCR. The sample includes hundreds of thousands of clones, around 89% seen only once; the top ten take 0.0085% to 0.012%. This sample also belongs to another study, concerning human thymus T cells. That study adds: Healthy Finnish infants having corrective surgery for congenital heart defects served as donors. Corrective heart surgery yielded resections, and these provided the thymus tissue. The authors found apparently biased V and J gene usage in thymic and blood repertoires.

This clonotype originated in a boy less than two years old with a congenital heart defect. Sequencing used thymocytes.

The CDR3, as DNA: TGTGCCAGCAGTGCCCCAACCGGGGAGCTGTTTTTT. It yields the protein CASSAPTGELFF. The genes are TRBV25-1 and TRBJ2-2; no clear D. The germline CDR1 and CDR2 sequences are MGHDK and SYGVNS. The V end lost 4 bases, the J end lost 5 bases, and 5 bases lay between the germline ends. This CDR3 contains 12 residues.